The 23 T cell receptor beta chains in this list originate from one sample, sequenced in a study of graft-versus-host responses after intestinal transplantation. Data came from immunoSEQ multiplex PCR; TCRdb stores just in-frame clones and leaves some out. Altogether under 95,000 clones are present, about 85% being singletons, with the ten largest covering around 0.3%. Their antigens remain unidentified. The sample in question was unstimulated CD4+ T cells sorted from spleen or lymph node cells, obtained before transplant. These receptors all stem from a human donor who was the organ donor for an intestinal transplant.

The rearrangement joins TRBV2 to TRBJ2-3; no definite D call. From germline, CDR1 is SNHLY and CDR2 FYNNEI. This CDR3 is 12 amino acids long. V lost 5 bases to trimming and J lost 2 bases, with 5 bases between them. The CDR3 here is CASSSNTDTQYF. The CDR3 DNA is TGTGCCAGCAGTTCAAACACAGATACGCAGTATTTT.

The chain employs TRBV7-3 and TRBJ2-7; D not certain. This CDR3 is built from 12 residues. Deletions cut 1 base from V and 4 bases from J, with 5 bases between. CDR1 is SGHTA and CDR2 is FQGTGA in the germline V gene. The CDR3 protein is CASSLNLYEQYF. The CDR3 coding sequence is TGTGCCAGCAGCTTAAATCTATACGAGCAGTACTTC.

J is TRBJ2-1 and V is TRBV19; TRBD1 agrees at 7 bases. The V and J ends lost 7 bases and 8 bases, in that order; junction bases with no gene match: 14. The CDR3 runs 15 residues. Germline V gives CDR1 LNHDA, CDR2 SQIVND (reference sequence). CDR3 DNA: TGTGCCAGTACCCCCAGGGGGACGGCCCACGATGAGCAGTTCTTC. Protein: CASTPRGTAHDEQFF.

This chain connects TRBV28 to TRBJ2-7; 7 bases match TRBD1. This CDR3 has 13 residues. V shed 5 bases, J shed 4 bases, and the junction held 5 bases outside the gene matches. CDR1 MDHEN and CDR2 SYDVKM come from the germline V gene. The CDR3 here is CASSRQGGYEQYF. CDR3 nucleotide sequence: TGTGCCAGCAGTCGACAGGGTGGTTACGAGCAGTACTTC.

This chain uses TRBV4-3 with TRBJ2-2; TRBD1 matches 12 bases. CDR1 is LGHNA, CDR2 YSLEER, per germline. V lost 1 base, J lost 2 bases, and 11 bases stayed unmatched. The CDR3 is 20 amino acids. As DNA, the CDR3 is TGCGCCAGCAGCCAAGTGTGGGGGACAGGGGGCCCTAGAAACACCGGGGAGCTGTTTTTT. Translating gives CASSQVWGTGGPRNTGELFF.

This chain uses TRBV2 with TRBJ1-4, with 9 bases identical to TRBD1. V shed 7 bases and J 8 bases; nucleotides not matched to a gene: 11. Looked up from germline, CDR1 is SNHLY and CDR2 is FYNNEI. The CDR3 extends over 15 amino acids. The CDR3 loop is CASKGNRGLGEKLFF. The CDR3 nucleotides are TGTGCCAGCAAGGGTAACAGGGGGCTCGGGGAAAAACTGTTTTTT.

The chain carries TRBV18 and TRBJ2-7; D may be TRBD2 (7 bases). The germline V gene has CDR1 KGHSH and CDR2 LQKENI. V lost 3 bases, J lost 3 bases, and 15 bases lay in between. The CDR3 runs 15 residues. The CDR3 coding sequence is TGTGCCAGCTCACCGGAAAGGGGGGGCTACTACGAGCAGTACTTC. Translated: CASSPERGGYYEQYF.

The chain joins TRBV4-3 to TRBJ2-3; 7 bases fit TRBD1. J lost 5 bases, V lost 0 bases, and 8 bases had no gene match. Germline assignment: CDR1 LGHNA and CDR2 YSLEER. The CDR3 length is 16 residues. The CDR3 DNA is TGCGCCAGCAGCCAAGATCCGGGACAGCGAGGAGATACGCAGTATTTT. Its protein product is CASSQDPGQRGDTQYF.

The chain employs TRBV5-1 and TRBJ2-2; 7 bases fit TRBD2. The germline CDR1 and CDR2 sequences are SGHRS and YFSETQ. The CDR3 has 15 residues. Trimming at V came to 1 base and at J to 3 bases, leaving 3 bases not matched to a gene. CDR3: CASSLSLADTGELFF. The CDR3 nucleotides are TGCGCCAGCAGCTTGTCCCTAGCGGACACCGGGGAGCTGTTTTTT. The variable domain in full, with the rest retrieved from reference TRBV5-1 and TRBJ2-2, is KAGVTQTPRYLIKTRGQQVTLSCSPISGHRSVSWYQQTPGQGLQFLFEYFSETQRNKGNFPGRFSGRQFSNSRSEMNVSTLELGDSALYLCASSLSLADTGELFFGEGSRLTVL.

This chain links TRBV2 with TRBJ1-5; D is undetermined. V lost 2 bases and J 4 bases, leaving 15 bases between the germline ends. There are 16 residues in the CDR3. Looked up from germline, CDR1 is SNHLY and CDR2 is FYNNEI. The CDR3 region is CASSERGPNLNQPQHF. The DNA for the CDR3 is TGTGCCAGCAGTGAAAGAGGGCCTAATTTAAATCAGCCCCAGCATTTT.

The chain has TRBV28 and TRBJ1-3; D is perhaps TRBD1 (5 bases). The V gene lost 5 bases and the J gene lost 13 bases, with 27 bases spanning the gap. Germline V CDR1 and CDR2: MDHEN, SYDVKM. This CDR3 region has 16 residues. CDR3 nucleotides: TGTGCCAGCAGTCCGGGGGGGAGGGACGCAGGTGAGAAGATATATTTT. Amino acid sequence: CASSPGGRDAGEKIYF.

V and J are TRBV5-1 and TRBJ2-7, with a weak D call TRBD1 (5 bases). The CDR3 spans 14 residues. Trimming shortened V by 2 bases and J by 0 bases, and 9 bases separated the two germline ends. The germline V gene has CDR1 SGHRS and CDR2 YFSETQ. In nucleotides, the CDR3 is TGCGCCAGCAGCTTAAGGCAGGGCTCCTACGAGCAGTACTTC. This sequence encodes CASSLRQGSYEQYF.

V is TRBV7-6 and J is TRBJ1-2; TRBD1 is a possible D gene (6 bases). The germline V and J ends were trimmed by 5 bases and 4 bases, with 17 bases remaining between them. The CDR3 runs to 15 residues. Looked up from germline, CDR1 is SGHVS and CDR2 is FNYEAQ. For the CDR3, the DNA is TGTGCCAGCAGCCCTGAGGCGGGGGCCGTCTATGGCTACACCTTC. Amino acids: CASSPEAGAVYGYTF.

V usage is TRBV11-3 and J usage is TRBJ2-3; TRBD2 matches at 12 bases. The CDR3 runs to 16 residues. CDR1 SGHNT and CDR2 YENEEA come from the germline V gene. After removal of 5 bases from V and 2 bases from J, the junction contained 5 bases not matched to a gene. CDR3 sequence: CASSLAGGQATDTQYF. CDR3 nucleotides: TGTGCCAGCAGCCTAGCGGGGGGGCAAGCCACAGATACGCAGTATTTT.

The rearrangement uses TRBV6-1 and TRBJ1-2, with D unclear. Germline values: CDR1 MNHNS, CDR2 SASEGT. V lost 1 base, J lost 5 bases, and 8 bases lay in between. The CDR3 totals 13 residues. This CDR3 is CASSEDFQYGYTF. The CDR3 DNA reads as TGTGCCAGCAGTGAAGATTTCCAGTATGGCTACACCTTC.

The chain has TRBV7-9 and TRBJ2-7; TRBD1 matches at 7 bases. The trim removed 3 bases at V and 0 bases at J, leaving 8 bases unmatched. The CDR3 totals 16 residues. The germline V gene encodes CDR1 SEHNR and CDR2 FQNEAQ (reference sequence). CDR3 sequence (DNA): TGTGCCAGCAGCTTTTCCCGGACAGGAAGCTCCTACGAGCAGTACTTC. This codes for CASSFSRTGSSYEQYF.

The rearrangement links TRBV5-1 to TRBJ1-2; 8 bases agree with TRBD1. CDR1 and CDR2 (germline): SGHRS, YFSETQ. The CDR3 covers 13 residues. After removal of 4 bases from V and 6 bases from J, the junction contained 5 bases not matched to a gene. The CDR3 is CASSPEQGDGYTF. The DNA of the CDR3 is TGCGCCAGCAGCCCGGAACAGGGGGATGGCTACACCTTC.

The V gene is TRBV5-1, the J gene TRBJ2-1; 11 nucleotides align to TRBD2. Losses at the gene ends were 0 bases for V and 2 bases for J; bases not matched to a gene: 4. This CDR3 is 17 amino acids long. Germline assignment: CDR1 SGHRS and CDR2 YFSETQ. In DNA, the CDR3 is TGCGCCAGCAGCTTGGGGGTAGCGGGGGGGACCTACAATGAGCAGTTCTTC. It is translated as CASSLGVAGGTYNEQFF.

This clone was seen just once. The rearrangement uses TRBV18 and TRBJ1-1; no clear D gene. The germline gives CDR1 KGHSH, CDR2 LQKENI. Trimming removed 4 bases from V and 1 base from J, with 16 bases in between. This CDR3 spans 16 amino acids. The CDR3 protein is CASSLAYTVQNTEAFF. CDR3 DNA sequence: TGTGCCAGCTCACTAGCCTACACCGTTCAGAACACTGAAGCTTTCTTT. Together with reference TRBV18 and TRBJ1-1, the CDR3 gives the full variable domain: NAGVMQNPRHLVRRRGQEARLRCSPMKGHSHVYWYRQLPEEGLKFMVYLQKENIIDESGMPKERFSAEFPKEGPSILRIQQVVRGDSAAYFCASSLAYTVQNTEAFFGQGTRLTVV.

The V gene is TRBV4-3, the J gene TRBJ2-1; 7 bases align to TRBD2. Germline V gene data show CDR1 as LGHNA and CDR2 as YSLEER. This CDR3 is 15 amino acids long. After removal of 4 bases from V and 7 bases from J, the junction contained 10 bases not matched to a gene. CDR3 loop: CASSRVGGSGNEQFF. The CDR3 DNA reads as TGCGCCAGCAGCCGGGTTGGCGGGAGTGGTAATGAGCAGTTCTTC.

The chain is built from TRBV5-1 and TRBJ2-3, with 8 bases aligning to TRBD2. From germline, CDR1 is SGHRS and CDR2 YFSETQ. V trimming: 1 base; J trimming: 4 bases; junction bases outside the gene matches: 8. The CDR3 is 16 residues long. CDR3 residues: CASSLFGRGGADTQYF. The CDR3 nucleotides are TGCGCCAGCAGCTTGTTTGGTCGGGGGGGCGCAGATACGCAGTATTTT.

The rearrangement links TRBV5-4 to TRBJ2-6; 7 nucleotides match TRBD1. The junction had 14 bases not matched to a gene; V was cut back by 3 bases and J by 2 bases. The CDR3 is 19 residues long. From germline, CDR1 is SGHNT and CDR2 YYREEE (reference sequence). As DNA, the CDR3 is TGTGCCAGCAGCTCTGGGGTAGAACAGGGGATTCCTGGGGCCAACGTCCTGACTTTC. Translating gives CASSSGVEQGIPGANVLTF.

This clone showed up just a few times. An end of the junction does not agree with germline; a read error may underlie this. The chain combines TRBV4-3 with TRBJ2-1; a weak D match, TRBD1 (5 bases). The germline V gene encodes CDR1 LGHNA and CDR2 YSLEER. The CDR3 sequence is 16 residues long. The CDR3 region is CASSQGKGSGYNQQFF. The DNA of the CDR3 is TGCGCCAGCAGCCAAGGAAAGGGGTCGGGTTACAATCAGCAGTTCTTC.